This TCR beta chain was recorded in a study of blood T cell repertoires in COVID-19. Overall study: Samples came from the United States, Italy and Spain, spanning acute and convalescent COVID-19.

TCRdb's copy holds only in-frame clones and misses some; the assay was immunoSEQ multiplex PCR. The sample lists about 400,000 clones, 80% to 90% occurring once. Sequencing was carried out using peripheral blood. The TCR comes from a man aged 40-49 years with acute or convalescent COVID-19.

The CDR3 DNA sequence: TGTGCCAGCAGCTCAGGGGGCTCTGAAGCTTTCTTT. As protein: CASSSGGSEAFF. V gene TRBV13 combines with J gene TRBJ1-1, with TRBD1 identical over 8 bases. Per the germline V gene, CDR1 is PRHDT and CDR2 is FYEKMQ (reference sequence). The CDR3 sequence is 12 residues long. J gave up 6 bases and V 4 bases, and 1 base lay outside the gene matches.